This T cell receptor beta chain is drawn from a study of blood T cell repertoires in COVID-19. Measured with immunoSEQ multiplex PCR; TCRdb has only the in-frame clones, and not every one. The sample yields approximately 190,000 clones, around 84% seen once. This CDR3 region has 15 residues. Germline CDR1 and CDR2: SGHRS and YFSETQ. V lost 0 bases and J lost 0, with 6 bases in between. The gene calls are TRBV5-1 and TRBJ2-2; D not certain. The clonotype was recovered from a man in his thirties or forties with active or convalescent COVID-19. Material: peripheral blood. CDR3 region: CASSLDSSNTGELFF. The DNA of the CDR3 is TGCGCCAGCAGCTTGGACAGCTCGAACACCGGGGAGCTGTTTTTT.